Below, 22 T cell receptor beta chains from the same sample are listed, as sequenced in a study of blood T cells in healthy people across ages. A second about 6 to 11 cycle PCR used barcoded and J-beta primers. TCRdb analysed the 5' RACE reads with MiXCR anew, one entry per CDR3 protein. This table holds nearly 800,000 distinct CDR3 sequences, more than 50% found once. Sample: blood. These receptors were taken from a man aged 40-49 years in good health.

The sample holds one count of this clonotype. The V gene is TRBV5-1, the J gene TRBJ2-1; either TRBD1 or TRBD2 may supply D (6 bases each). The germline CDR1 and CDR2 sequences are SGHRS and YFSETQ. The V gene lost 4 bases and the J gene lost 5 bases, with 13 bases spanning the gap. This CDR3 is 14 amino acids long. DNA of the CDR3: TGCGCCAGCAGCCCACCGGGGGCCCACAATGAGCAGTTCTTC. The encoded protein is CASSPPGAHNEQFF.

This clonotype was found many times. The V and J genes are TRBV20-1 and TRBJ2-3; 7 positions agree with TRBD1. This CDR3 spans 15 amino acids. Germline V gives CDR1 DFQATT, CDR2 SNEGSKA (reference sequence). V lost 3 bases to trimming and J lost 1 base; unmatched junction nucleotides: 7. CDR3 sequence reads: CSASNRGYGTDTQYF. CDR3 nucleotide sequence: TGCAGTGCTAGTAACAGGGGCTATGGCACAGATACGCAGTATTTT.

The rearrangement uses TRBV20-1 and TRBJ2-7, with D maybe TRBD2 (6 bases). The CDR3 loop spans 13 amino acids. Germline V gene lookup returns CDR1 DFQATT and CDR2 SNEGSKA (reference sequence). V dropped 3 bases and J dropped 3 bases, with 12 bases sitting between them. The CDR3 DNA is TGCAGTGCTAGCGGCGGGGCGGACTACGAGCAGTACTTC. The encoded protein is CSASGGADYEQYF.

The chain combines TRBV28 with TRBJ2-5, with D possibly matching TRBD2 (7 bases). The CDR3 has 17 amino acids. CDR1 and CDR2 (germline): MDHEN, SYDVKM. Trimming stripped 4 bases from V and 5 bases from J, with 23 bases between. In nucleotides, the CDR3 is TGTGCCAGCAGTTCGGCTTGGTTGCGGGGGCGAGGGGAGACCCAGTACTTC. Translated: CASSSAWLRGRGETQYF.

V and J are TRBV20-1 and TRBJ1-6, with TRBD1 matching 10 bases. Trimming at V came to 0 bases and at J to 8 bases, leaving 4 bases not matched to a gene. Per germline, CDR1 DFQATT and CDR2 SNEGSKA (reference sequence). CDR3 length: 15 amino acids. This CDR3 is CSARDFGTGDSPLHF. CDR3 DNA: TGCAGTGCTAGAGATTTCGGGACAGGGGATTCACCCCTCCACTTT.

There are a few counts of this clonotype. The chain couples TRBV7-2 to TRBJ2-5, with 10 bases identical to TRBD1. The J call may be mistaken, given a closer DNA end match to TRBJ2-7. Germline CDR1 SGHTA, CDR2 FQGNSA. The CDR3 loop spans 15 amino acids. The CDR3 sequence is CASSLVSGQGREQYF. CDR3 DNA: TGTGCCAGCAGCTTAGTTTCGGGACAGGGGCGCGAGCAGTACTTC.

The rearrangement joins TRBV12-3 or TRBV12-4 to TRBJ2-6; D remains unclear. V shed 2 bases and J shed 0 bases, with 11 bases lying between them. This CDR3 spans 17 amino acids. CDR3 bases: TGTGCCAGCAGTTTAATCGGCAGCGTCTCTGGGGCCAACGTCCTGACTTTC. Amino acid sequence: CASSLIGSVSGANVLTF.

The rearrangement joins TRBV4-2 to TRBJ2-1, with D tentatively TRBD2 (5 bases). The V end was cut by 1 base, the J end by 8 bases, with 18 bases between. Germline CDR1 and CDR2: LGHNA and YNFKEQ. This CDR3 has 16 amino acids. The CDR3 is CASSQVSAEEYDEQFF. The DNA of the CDR3 is TGTGCCAGCAGCCAAGTATCAGCGGAGGAGTACGATGAGCAGTTCTTC.

The CDR3, as DNA: TGTGCCTGGAGTGTACGGGACAATAGAAAGACCCAGTACTTC. This encodes CAWSVRDNRKTQYF. The rearrangement links TRBV30 to TRBJ2-5; the D gene is possibly TRBD1 (6 bases). The CDR3 runs 14 residues. The germline V gene encodes CDR1 GTSNPN and CDR2 SVGIG (reference sequence). V lost 0 bases, J lost 6 bases, and 14 bases lay in between.

V usage is TRBV2 and J usage is TRBJ2-3; 9 bases are shared with TRBD2. The CDR3 has 16 amino acids. With V trimmed by 5 bases and J by 6 bases, 12 bases remained unmatched. Germline CDR1 SNHLY, CDR2 FYNNEI. CDR3 nucleotide sequence: TGTGCCAGCAGTCTTAGCGGGGGCGGGGTTCTGGATACGCAGTATTTT. Its translation: CASSLSGGGVLDTQYF.

This rearrangement joins TRBV5-6 to TRBJ1-5; 7 nucleotides agree with TRBD1. This CDR3 region has 14 residues. CDR1 is SGHDT, CDR2 YYEEEE, per germline. V lost 5 bases and J lost 3; bases outside the gene matches: 5. This chain's CDR3 is CASSETGTNQPQHF. The CDR3 region has the DNA TGTGCCAGCAGTGAGACAGGGACCAATCAGCCCCAGCATTTT.

The chain employs TRBV30 and TRBJ2-3, with D possibly matching TRBD2 (7 bases). Looked up from germline, CDR1 is GTSNPN and CDR2 is SVGIG (reference sequence). The CDR3 consists of 13 residues. The germline V and J ends were trimmed by 5 bases and 6 bases, with 15 bases remaining between them. The CDR3 sequence is CAWSGGIRDTQYF. The DNA of the CDR3 is TGTGCCTGGTCGGGGGGCATAAGGGATACGCAGTATTTT. Full variable domain (missing parts from reference TRBV30 and TRBJ2-3): SQTIHQWPATLVQPVGSPLSLECTVEGTSNPNLYWYRQAAGRGLQLLFYSVGIGQISSEVPQNLSASRPQDRQFILSSKKLLLSDSGFYLCAWSGGIRDTQYFGPGTRLTVL.

This chain uses TRBV28 with TRBJ2-7; D possibly corresponds to TRBD1 (5 bases). Trimming pared 5 bases from V and 3 bases from J, leaving 17 bases between. Germline CDR1 reads MDHEN; CDR2 reads SYDVKM. This CDR3 region has 15 residues. The CDR3 reads CASSIDSPRNYEQYF. The CDR3 coding sequence is TGTGCCAGCAGTATAGACAGCCCCAGGAACTACGAGCAGTACTTC.

This sequence joins TRBV5-8 and TRBJ2-1; weak D call: TRBD2 (5 bases). V dropped 1 base and J dropped 8 bases, with 13 bases sitting between them. CDR3 size: 14 residues. Germline CDR1 and CDR2: SGHTS and YDEGEE. CDR3: CASSLRLGSYEQFF. CDR3 DNA: TGTGCCAGCAGCTTGCGGCTTGGGAGCTATGAGCAGTTCTTC.

The rearrangement links TRBV10-3 to TRBJ2-3; the match to TRBD1 covers 10 bases. From germline, CDR1 is ENHRY and CDR2 SYGVKD. This CDR3 is built from 15 residues. V lost 2 bases and J lost 5; bases outside the gene matches: 4. CDR3 DNA: TGTGCCATCAGTGAGAATTGGGACAGGGGAGATACGCAGTATTTT. Translating it yields CAISENWDRGDTQYF.

The chain combines TRBV20-1 with TRBJ2-5; a weak D match, TRBD2 (7 bases). CDR3 size: 15 residues. Germline V gene data show CDR1 as DFQATT and CDR2 as SNEGSKA (reference sequence). The V gene lost 7 bases and the J gene lost 0 bases, with 18 bases spanning the gap. The CDR3 DNA is TGCAGTGAGAAGGGCGGGGGCTGGTACCAAGAGACCCAGTACTTC. Encoded protein: CSEKGGGWYQETQYF.

V usage is TRBV6-6 and J usage is TRBJ2-1, with 13 nucleotides matching TRBD2. V lost 6 bases, J lost 13 bases, and 12 bases stayed unmatched. Per germline, CDR1 MNHNY and CDR2 SVGAGI (reference sequence). The CDR3 has 15 amino acids. CDR3 protein: CASRSLAGGGETQFF. The CDR3 nucleotides are TGTGCCAGCAGATCACTAGCGGGAGGGGGAGAGACCCAGTTCTTC.

CDR3 nucleotides: TGTGCCTGGAGTGTTGGGCGGGGGGCCTCCTACGAGCAGTACTTC. This sequence encodes CAWSVGRGASYEQYF. V is TRBV30 and J is TRBJ2-7, with 8 bases that match TRBD2. Trimming at V came to 0 bases and at J to 0 bases, leaving 4 bases not matched to a gene. Germline-derived CDR1 and CDR2 are GTSNPN and SVGIG (reference sequence). CDR3 length equals 15 residues.

The chain couples TRBV4-3 to TRBJ2-7, with D maybe TRBD2 (6 bases). There are 15 residues in the CDR3. Germline V gene data show CDR1 as LGHNA and CDR2 as YSLEER. V dropped 1 base and J dropped 5 bases, with 15 bases sitting between them. The CDR3 coding sequence is TGCGCCAGCAGCCAAGCAGACGGGAGTTACCACGAGCAGTACTTC. Protein: CASSQADGSYHEQYF.

J is TRBJ1-5 and V is TRBV7-8; TRBD1 is a possible D gene (5 bases). Germline V gene sequence: CDR1 SGHVS, CDR2 FQNEAQ. This CDR3 region has 14 residues. V shed 5 bases and J shed 5 bases, with 13 bases lying between them. CDR3: CASSPFRDHQPQHF. In DNA form, the CDR3 reads TGTGCCAGCAGCCCCTTTCGGGACCATCAGCCCCAGCATTTT. The full variable domain, in which reference TRBV7-8 and TRBJ1-5 provide the parts outside the CDR3, is GAGVSQSPRYKVAKRGQDVALRCDPISGHVSLFWYQQALGQGPEFLTYFQNEAQLDKSGLPSDRFFAERPEGSVSTLKIQRTQQEDSAVYLCASSPFRDHQPQHFGDGTRLSIL.

The genes are TRBV12-3 or TRBV12-4 and TRBJ2-1; D possibly corresponds to TRBD1 (7 bases). The CDR3 spans 14 residues. The V end was cut by 5 bases, the J end by 10 bases, with 18 bases between. The CDR3 region is CASSRSGGWDEQFF. CDR3 DNA sequence: TGTGCCAGCAGTCGCTCAGGGGGGTGGGACGAGCAGTTCTTC.

This chain joins TRBV18 and TRBJ2-6; D unclear. This CDR3 spans 15 amino acids. Per germline, CDR1 KGHSH and CDR2 LQKENI. V lost 5 bases to trimming and J lost 1 base, with 9 bases between them. CDR3 bases: TGTGCCAGCTCAGGGCAGGAATCTGGGGCCAACGTCCTGACTTTC. It translates to CASSGQESGANVLTF.